The clone carrying this TCR beta chain came up a few times. Its target is not known. The sample originates from a study of T cells after yellow fever vaccination. For the study at large: The fractions with low cell numbers were processed using SMART-Seq v4 Ultra Low Input.

This CDR3 has 18 amino acids. With 3 bases removed from V and 0 bases from J, the gap between germline ends came to 15 bases. The germline V gene has CDR1 LGHNA and CDR2 YSLEER. TCRdb recomputed calls from the 5' RACE reads with MiXCR, one row per CDR3 protein. Of approximately 550,000 distinct CDR3 sequences listed, 15% to 20% are singletons. Study-wide points: The secondary response was weaker, and its peak arrived faster, on day 5 versus 15.

The chain recombines TRBV4-3 with TRBJ2-6; D possibly corresponds to TRBD1 (5 bases). The TCR sequence derives from a man in his thirties or forties who received the YFV17D yellow fever vaccine. Sequenced material: PBMCs, taken 15 days after the yellow fever booster vaccination. This CDR3 is CASSHYDAGNSGANVLTF. In nucleotides, the CDR3 is TGCGCCAGCAGCCATTATGATGCAGGGAACTCTGGGGCCAACGTCCTGACTTTC.